The 2 T cell receptor beta chains below come from one sample, sequenced in a study of T cell repertoires in cytomegalovirus infection. TCRdb independently ran MiXCR on the reads; one entry per CDR3 protein. Of about 180,000 distinct CDR3 sequences listed, approximately 18% are singletons. The source material was CD8+ T cells from PBMCs. The receptors shown here come from a human donor in good health (CMV status not recorded). Some clones in this sample may be carry-over from other donors' samples.

This clonotype came up a few times. The gene calls are TRBV6-2 or TRBV6-3 and TRBJ1-6; D unresolved. Trimming left V 2 bases short and J 0 bases short, with 11 bases between. This CDR3 contains 17 residues. Germline loops: CDR1 MNHEY, CDR2 SVGEGT. CDR3 region: CASSYTPGSSYNSPLHF. The CDR3 DNA reads as TGTGCCAGCAGTTACACCCCGGGGAGCTCCTATAATTCACCCCTCCACTTT.

The chain uses TRBV28 and TRBJ2-1; possible D gene TRBD1, 5 bases. V was cut by 3 bases and J by 8 bases, with 11 bases left in between. CDR1 is MDHEN, CDR2 SYDVKM, per germline. The CDR3 length is 13 residues. The CDR3 coding sequence is TGTGCCAGCAGTTTGGGGCAGGCACATGAGCAGTTCTTC. Translating gives CASSLGQAHEQFF.